The clone carrying this TCR beta chain was counted a single time. Germline CDR1 SQVTM, CDR2 ANQGSEA. Trimming cost V 7 bases and J 0 bases, with 13 bases left between them. CDR3 length: 14 residues. The data were taken from a study of T cell responses to AZD1222 COVID-19 vaccine. Libraries were prepared by immunoSEQ multiplex PCR; TCRdb keeps only in-frame clonotypes and omits some of them. The table includes 100,000 to 120,000 clones, 88% detected once. This chain joins TRBV29-1 and TRBJ2-1; D not certain. The TCR was taken from an adult in good health. This specimen was peripheral blood, taken on day 0 of AZD1222 vaccination. CDR3 DNA: TGCAGCGGCCTAGGTGCGAGCTCCTACAATGAGCAGTTCTTC. Translated: CSGLGASSYNEQFF.